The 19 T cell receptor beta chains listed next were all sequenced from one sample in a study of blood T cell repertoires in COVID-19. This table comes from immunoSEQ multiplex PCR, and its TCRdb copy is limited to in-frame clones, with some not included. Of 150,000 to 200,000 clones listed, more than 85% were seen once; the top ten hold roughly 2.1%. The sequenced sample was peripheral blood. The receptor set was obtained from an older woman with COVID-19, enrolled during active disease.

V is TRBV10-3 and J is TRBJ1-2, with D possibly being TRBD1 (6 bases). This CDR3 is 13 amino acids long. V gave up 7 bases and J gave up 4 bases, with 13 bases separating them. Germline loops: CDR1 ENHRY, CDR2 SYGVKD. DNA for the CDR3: TGTGCCATCAATAGGCAGGGGTCCTATGGCTACACCTTC. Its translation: CAINRQGSYGYTF.

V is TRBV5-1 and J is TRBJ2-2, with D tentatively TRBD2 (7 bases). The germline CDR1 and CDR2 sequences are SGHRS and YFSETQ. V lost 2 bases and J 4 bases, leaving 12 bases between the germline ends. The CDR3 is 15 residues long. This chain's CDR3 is CASSFGGQGTGELFF. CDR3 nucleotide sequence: TGCGCCAGCAGCTTCGGGGGGCAGGGCACCGGGGAGCTGTTTTTT.

CDR3 sequence reads: CAISESGRGAYNEQFF. CDR3 coding DNA: TGTGCCATCAGTGAATCGGGGCGGGGGGCCTACAATGAGCAGTTCTTC. This chain links TRBV10-3 with TRBJ2-1, with 8 positions matching TRBD2. Germline assignment: CDR1 ENHRY and CDR2 SYGVKD. CDR3 length: 16 amino acids. With 3 bases clipped from V and 2 bases from J, the junction kept 6 bases outside the gene matches.

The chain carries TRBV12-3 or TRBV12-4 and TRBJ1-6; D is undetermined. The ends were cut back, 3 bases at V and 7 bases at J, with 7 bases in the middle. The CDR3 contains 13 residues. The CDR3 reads CASSFQANSPLHF. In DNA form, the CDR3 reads TGTGCCAGCAGTTTCCAAGCGAATTCACCCCTCCACTTT.

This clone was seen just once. In DNA form, the CDR3 reads TGTGCCATCGCTAACTCTAGCACAGATACGCAGTATTTT. Its protein is CAIANSSTDTQYF. The chain links TRBV10-3 to TRBJ2-3, with D uncertain. The CDR3 loop spans 13 amino acids. Between the trimmed V and J ends, which lost 8 bases and 0 bases, there was a span of 9 bases. Germline CDR1 is ENHRY and CDR2 is SYGVKD.

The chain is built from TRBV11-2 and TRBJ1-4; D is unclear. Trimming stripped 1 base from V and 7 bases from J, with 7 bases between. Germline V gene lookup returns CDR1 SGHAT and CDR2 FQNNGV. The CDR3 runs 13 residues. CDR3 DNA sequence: TGTGCCAGCAGCTTAGTGTCTGTTGAAAAACTGTTTTTT. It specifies CASSLVSVEKLFF.

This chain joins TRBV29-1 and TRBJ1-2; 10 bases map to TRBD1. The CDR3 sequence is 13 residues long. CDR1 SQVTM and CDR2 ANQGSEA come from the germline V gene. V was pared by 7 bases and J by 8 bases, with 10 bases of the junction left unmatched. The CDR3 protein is CSGMRQGAGGYTF. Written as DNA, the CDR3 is TGCAGCGGTATGAGACAGGGGGCTGGAGGCTACACCTTC.

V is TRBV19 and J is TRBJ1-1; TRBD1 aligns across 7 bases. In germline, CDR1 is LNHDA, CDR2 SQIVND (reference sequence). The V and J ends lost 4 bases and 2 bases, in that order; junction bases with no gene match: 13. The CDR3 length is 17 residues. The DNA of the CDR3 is TGTGCCAGTAGTACCGGGAGGGACAGATACGCAAACACTGAAGCTTTCTTT. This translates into CASSTGRDRYANTEAFF.

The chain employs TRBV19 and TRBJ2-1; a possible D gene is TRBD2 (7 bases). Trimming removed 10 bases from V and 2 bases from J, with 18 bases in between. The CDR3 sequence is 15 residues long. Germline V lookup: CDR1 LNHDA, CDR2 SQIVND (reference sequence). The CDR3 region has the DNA TGTGCCACCAAGGAGGGGGGGGGAACCTACAATGAGCAGTTCTTC. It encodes CATKEGGGTYNEQFF.

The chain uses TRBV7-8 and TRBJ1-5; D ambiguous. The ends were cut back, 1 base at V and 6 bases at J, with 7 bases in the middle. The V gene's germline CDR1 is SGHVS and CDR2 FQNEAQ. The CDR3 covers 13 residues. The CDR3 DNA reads TGTGCCAGCAGCTTAGTGAGTCTTCAGCCCCAGCATTTT. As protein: CASSLVSLQPQHF.

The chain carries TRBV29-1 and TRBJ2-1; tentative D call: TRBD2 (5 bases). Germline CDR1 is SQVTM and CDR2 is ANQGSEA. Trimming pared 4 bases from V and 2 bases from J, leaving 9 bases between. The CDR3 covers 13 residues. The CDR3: CSVVAGAYNEQFF. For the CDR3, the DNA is TGCAGCGTTGTGGCGGGCGCCTACAATGAGCAGTTCTTC.

CDR3 amino acids: CASSYLGPNEQFF. CDR3 nucleotide sequence: TGTGCCAGCAGTTACTTGGGCCCCAATGAGCAGTTCTTC. The chain links TRBV6-6 to TRBJ2-1; D ambiguous. Germline CDR1 reads MNHNY; CDR2 reads SVGAGI (reference sequence). Between the trimmed V and J ends, which lost 1 base and 6 bases, there was a span of 7 bases. The CDR3 length is 13 residues.

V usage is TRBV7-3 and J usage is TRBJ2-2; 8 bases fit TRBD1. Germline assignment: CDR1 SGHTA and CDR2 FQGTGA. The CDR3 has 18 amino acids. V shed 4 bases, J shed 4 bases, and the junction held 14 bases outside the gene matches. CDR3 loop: CASSSQGAGTRGTGELFF. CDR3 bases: TGTGCCAGCAGCTCCCAGGGGGCGGGGACACGAGGCACCGGGGAGCTGTTTTTT.

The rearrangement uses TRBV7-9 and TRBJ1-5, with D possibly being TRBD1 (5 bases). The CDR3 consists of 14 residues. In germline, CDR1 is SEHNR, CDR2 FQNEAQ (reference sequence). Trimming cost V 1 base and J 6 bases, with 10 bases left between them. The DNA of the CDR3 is TGTGCCAGCAGCTTAGGAAGGGGTCGTCAGCCCCAGCATTTT. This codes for CASSLGRGRQPQHF.

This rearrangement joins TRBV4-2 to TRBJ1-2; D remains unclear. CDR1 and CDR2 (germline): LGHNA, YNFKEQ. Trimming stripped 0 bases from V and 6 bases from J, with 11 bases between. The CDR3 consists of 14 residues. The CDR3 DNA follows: TGTGCCAGCAGCCAAGATCCCGGAGGCGATGGCTACACCTTC. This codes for CASSQDPGGDGYTF.

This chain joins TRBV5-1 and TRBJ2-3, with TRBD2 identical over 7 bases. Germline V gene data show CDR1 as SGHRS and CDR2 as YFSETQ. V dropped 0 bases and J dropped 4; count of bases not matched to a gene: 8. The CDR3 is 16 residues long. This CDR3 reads CASSLASRGGSDTQYF. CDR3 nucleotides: TGCGCCAGCAGCTTGGCCTCTCGGGGAGGGTCAGATACGCAGTATTTT.

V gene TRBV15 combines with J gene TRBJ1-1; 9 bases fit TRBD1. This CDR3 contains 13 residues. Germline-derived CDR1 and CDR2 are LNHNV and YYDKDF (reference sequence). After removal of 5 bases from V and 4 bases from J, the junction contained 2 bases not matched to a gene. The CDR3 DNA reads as TGTGCCACCAGCGTGGGACAGGGCACTGAAGCTTTCTTT. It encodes CATSVGQGTEAFF.

The DNA for the CDR3 is TGTGCCACTTACGAGGCAGGGCGCGGAAACACCATATATTTT. Residues: CATYEAGRGNTIYF. V usage is TRBV6-5 and J usage is TRBJ1-3; D possibly corresponds to TRBD1 (5 bases). Germline V gene lookup returns CDR1 MNHEY and CDR2 SVGAGI. Trimming removed 10 bases at V and 4 bases at J, with 17 bases between. CDR3 length: 14 residues.

CDR3 residues: CASSIGDFAYSNQPQHF. The CDR3 DNA reads TGTGCCAGTAGTATCGGGGATTTCGCTTATAGCAATCAGCCCCAGCATTTT. The chain combines TRBV19 with TRBJ1-5; D is unclear. Trimming took 3 bases from V and 0 from J, leaving 15 bases between them. The CDR3 covers 17 residues. From germline, CDR1 is LNHDA and CDR2 SQIVND (reference sequence).